What follows are 22 T cell receptor beta chains derived from one specimen sequenced in a study of blood T cell repertoires in COVID-19. TCRdb's copy holds only in-frame clones and misses some; the assay was immunoSEQ multiplex PCR. The sample consists of some 180,000 clones, 80% of them appearing once. Sequencing used peripheral blood. These receptors all come from a man between 60 and 75 years old with acute or convalescent COVID-19.

This clone has only a few counts. This chain links TRBV6-1 with TRBJ2-5; 12 bases align to TRBD2. Germline lookup yields CDR1 MNHNS and CDR2 SASEGT. The V and J ends lost 2 bases and 4 bases, in that order; junction bases with no gene match: 2. This CDR3 contains 15 residues. CDR3 in DNA: TGTGCCAGCAGTGAACTAGCGGGGGGGCCAGAGACCCAGTACTTC. It yields the protein CASSELAGGPETQYF.

A single count supports this clone. The CDR3 here is CASSYYRTGELFF. The CDR3, as DNA: TGTGCCAGCAGTTATTACAGGACCGGGGAGCTGTTTTTT. The chain carries TRBV2 and TRBJ2-2; D perhaps matches TRBD1 (5 bases). The V gene's germline CDR1 is SNHLY and CDR2 FYNNEI. With 5 bases removed from V and 5 bases from J, the gap between germline ends came to 9 bases. CDR3 length: 13 residues.

The J gene is TRBJ2-3, the V gene TRBV9, with a tentative D call TRBD2 (7 bases). The CDR3 is 16 residues long. V lost 1 base and J 3 bases, leaving 15 bases between the germline ends. Germline loops: CDR1 SGDLS, CDR2 YYNGEE. CDR3 DNA: TGTGCCAGCAGCGTAAAGGGGGGGTCAGGAACAGATACGCAGTATTTT. Translating gives CASSVKGGSGTDTQYF.

Comments on this clone: The junction shows a germline mismatch at one end, possibly a read error. This sequence joins TRBV7-7 and TRBJ2-3; 8 bases line up with TRBD2. Germline CDR1 SSHAT, CDR2 FNYEAQ (reference sequence). The CDR3 sequence is 16 residues long. The CDR3 DNA sequence: TGTGCTAGCAGCTTATCGGCGGGGGGAAGCACAGATACGCAGTATTTT. As protein: CASSLSAGGSTDTQYF.

In the case of this clone: One end of the junction is discordant with germline, which a read error may explain. The chain links TRBV7-9 to TRBJ2-2; TRBD2 aligns across 8 bases. The germline V gene has CDR1 SEHNR and CDR2 FQNEAQ (reference sequence). CDR3 length equals 14 residues. The CDR3: CASSSRTSTRELFF. CDR3 bases: TGTGCCAGCAGCTCAAGGACTAGCACCCGGGAGCTGTTTTTT.

Many counts were recorded for this clone. This chain joins TRBV4-1 and TRBJ1-4; 7 nucleotides align to TRBD1. Germline-derived CDR1 and CDR2 are MGHRA and YSYEKL. The junction had 4 bases not matched to a gene; V was cut back by 1 base and J by 8 bases. The CDR3 length is 14 residues. This CDR3 reads CASSQGTGGEKLFF. CDR3 DNA sequence: TGCGCCAGCAGCCAAGGGACAGGAGGGGAAAAACTGTTTTTT.

This chain connects TRBV4-3 to TRBJ2-1; TRBD1 matches 8 bases. From germline, CDR1 is LGHNA and CDR2 YSLEER. This CDR3 has 17 residues. With 1 base clipped from V and 1 base from J, the junction kept 6 bases outside the gene matches. CDR3 sequence (DNA): TGCGCCAGCAGCCAAGTGGCGACAGGGGATTCCTACAATGAGCAGTTCTTC. Translating gives CASSQVATGDSYNEQFF.

The chain is built from TRBV4-1 and TRBJ2-3, with no clear D. This CDR3 has 14 residues. Germline CDR1 and CDR2: MGHRA and YSYEKL. The V gene lost 1 base and the J gene lost 6 bases, with 11 bases spanning the gap. CDR3: CASSQVGSRDTQYF. Here the CDR3 DNA reads TGCGCCAGCAGCCAAGTAGGATCTAGGGATACGCAGTATTTT.

J is TRBJ2-7 and V is TRBV10-2, with 8 nucleotides matching TRBD2. This CDR3 is 14 amino acids long. V shed 5 bases and J 3 bases; nucleotides not matched to a gene: 6. The germline V gene has CDR1 WSHSY and CDR2 SAAADI. CDR3 sequence: CASSMSGGSYEQYF. For the CDR3, the DNA is TGCGCCAGCAGTATGAGCGGGGGAAGCTACGAGCAGTACTTC.

The sample holds one count of this clone. The rearrangement links TRBV5-6 to TRBJ2-2; no clear D. The CDR3 extends over 18 amino acids. V was trimmed by 2 bases and J by 0 bases, leaving 17 bases between them. Germline CDR1 reads SGHDT; CDR2 reads YYEEEE. The CDR3 loop is CASSLGSGYPTNTGELFF. The CDR3 DNA sequence: TGTGCCAGCAGCTTAGGCTCCGGGTACCCCACGAACACCGGGGAGCTGTTTTTT.

The V gene is TRBV15, the J gene TRBJ1-2, with D unresolved. The CDR3 runs to 15 residues. The V gene lost 0 bases and the J gene lost 5 bases, with 13 bases spanning the gap. Germline-derived CDR1 and CDR2 are LNHNV and YYDKDF (reference sequence). CDR3: CATSRDERQTYGYTF. CDR3 coding DNA: TGTGCCACCAGCAGAGATGAGAGGCAGACTTATGGCTACACCTTC.

J is TRBJ2-1 and V is TRBV6-6; TRBD2 matches at 11 bases. In germline, CDR1 is MNHNY, CDR2 SVGAGI (reference sequence). V gave up 7 bases and J gave up 8 bases; unmatched junction bases: 7. The CDR3 loop spans 14 amino acids. The CDR3 nucleotides read TGTGCCAGCACTATAGCGGGAGGGCCGGATGAGCAGTTCTTC. Translating gives CASTIAGGPDEQFF.

This rearrangement joins TRBV9 to TRBJ2-2; 10 nucleotides align to TRBD1. V shed 1 base and J 4 bases; nucleotides not matched to a gene: 7. CDR1 and CDR2 (germline): SGDLS, YYNGEE. The CDR3 spans 17 residues. This CDR3 reads CASSVSGTGVRTGELFF. CDR3 DNA: TGTGCCAGCAGCGTATCCGGGACAGGGGTTCGCACCGGGGAGCTGTTTTTT. Combining the CDR3 with reference TRBV9 and TRBJ2-2 gives the whole variable domain DSGVTQTPKHLITATGQRVTLRCSPRSGDLSVYWYQQSLDQGLQFLIQYYNGEERAKGNILERFSAQQFPDLHSELNLSSLELGDSALYFCASSVSGTGVRTGELFFGEGSRLTVL.

The chain recombines TRBV5-1 with TRBJ2-1, with 10 positions matching TRBD2. V trimming: 1 base; J trimming: 5 bases; junction bases outside the gene matches: 0. This CDR3 region has 14 residues. Per germline, CDR1 SGHRS and CDR2 YFSETQ. The CDR3 region is CASSLTSGNNEQFF. The CDR3, as DNA: TGCGCCAGCAGCTTGACTAGCGGGAACAATGAGCAGTTCTTC.

This chain uses TRBV4-1 with TRBJ2-2, with 7 bases identical to TRBD2. CDR1 is MGHRA and CDR2 is YSYEKL in the germline V gene. The trim removed 0 bases at V and 7 bases at J, leaving 8 bases unmatched. The CDR3 covers 16 residues. CDR3 amino acids: CASSQDIGLVSGELFF. For the CDR3, the DNA is TGCGCCAGCAGCCAAGATATTGGACTAGTTAGCGGGGAGCTGTTTTTT.

The V call is TRBV15, the J call TRBJ2-7, with D unresolved. CDR1 LNHNV and CDR2 YYDKDF come from the germline V gene (reference sequence). The length of the CDR3 is 15 residues. V was shortened by 0 bases and J by 3 bases, with 12 bases between the two germline ends. In DNA, the CDR3 is TGTGCCACCAGCAGAGATCAAGTGGCAGGCTACGAGCAGTACTTC. This encodes CATSRDQVAGYEQYF. Complete variable domain (other parts from reference TRBV15 and TRBJ2-7): DAMVIQNPRYQVTQFGKPVTLSCSQTLNHNVMYWYQQKSSQAPKLLFHYYDKDFNNEADTPDNFQSRRPNTSFCFLDIRSPGLGDTAMYLCATSRDQVAGYEQYFGPGTRLTVT.

Regarding this clone: Other DNA sequences from this sample encode an identical CDR3 as well. The rearrangement uses TRBV6-5 and TRBJ1-5; 7 bases align to TRBD1. In germline, CDR1 is MNHEY, CDR2 SVGAGI. Unmatched junction bases numbered 5, after V lost 8 bases and J lost 4 bases. The CDR3 has 13 residues. CDR3 DNA sequence: TGTGCCAGCCGCAGACAGGGAAATCAGCCCCAGCATTTT. Its protein is CASRRQGNQPQHF.

The gene calls are TRBV6-5 and TRBJ2-1, with 9 bases fitting TRBD2. CDR1 MNHEY and CDR2 SVGAGI come from the germline V gene. CDR3 length: 14 residues. V was pared by 1 base and J by 8 bases, with 3 bases of the junction left unmatched. CDR3 in DNA: TGTGCCAGCAGTTACTTAGCGGGGGTGGATGAGCAGTTCTTC. The encoded protein is CASSYLAGVDEQFF.

V is TRBV12-3 or TRBV12-4 and J is TRBJ1-1, with D hard to call. V was pared by 2 bases and J by 4 bases, with 8 bases between. The CDR3 is made up of 13 amino acids. CDR3 region: CASSLIESTEAFF. The CDR3 bases are TGTGCCAGCAGTTTAATCGAGAGCACTGAAGCTTTCTTT.

The rearrangement joins TRBV7-8 to TRBJ2-2; 10 bases map to TRBD2. V dropped 1 base and J dropped 4; count of bases not matched to a gene: 12. The germline gives CDR1 SGHVS, CDR2 FQNEAQ. The CDR3 is 19 residues long. The CDR3 spells CASSLVTSGKRLGTGELFF. Written as DNA, the CDR3 is TGTGCCAGCAGCTTAGTTACTAGCGGGAAAAGACTAGGCACCGGGGAGCTGTTTTTT.

Only a few counts were recorded for this clone. Other DNA sequences in the sample encode the same CDR3. This chain's CDR3 is CASSPGLVNYEQYF. The DNA of the CDR3 is TGTGCCAGCTCACCGGGACTAGTCAACTACGAGCAGTACTTC. The chain recombines TRBV18 with TRBJ2-7, with TRBD2 identical over 8 bases. This CDR3 comprises 14 residues. Looked up from germline, CDR1 is KGHSH and CDR2 is LQKENI. V lost 3 bases, J lost 3 bases, and 4 bases stayed unmatched.

The chain employs TRBV7-6 and TRBJ1-3, with D perhaps TRBD1 (6 bases). CDR1 is SGHVS, CDR2 FNYEAQ, per germline. The CDR3 is made up of 14 amino acids. V shed 3 bases and J shed 0 bases, with 6 bases lying between them. CDR3 in DNA: TGTGCCAGCAGCTTGACAGGCTCTGGAAACACCATATATTTT. This translates into CASSLTGSGNTIYF.